Below are 26 T cell receptor beta chains sequenced from a single sample in a study of T cells after yellow fever vaccination. TCRdb processed the 5' RACE reads anew with MiXCR; each CDR3 protein has one entry. In the table there are hundreds of thousands of distinct CDR3 sequences, about 13% of which are singletons. This specimen was PBMCs, taken on the day of the yellow fever booster vaccination. These receptors all stem from a man aged 25 to 45 who received the YFV17D yellow fever vaccine.

The rearrangement joins TRBV11-2 to TRBJ2-3, with D unresolved. Deletions cut 5 bases from V and 4 bases from J, with 13 bases between. The CDR3 has 14 residues. CDR1 SGHAT and CDR2 FQNNGV come from the germline V gene. CDR3 DNA: TGTGCCAGCAGCATAAGGACCCCTCCAGATACGCAGTATTTT. Residues: CASSIRTPPDTQYF.

This clonotype was counted between two and nine times. The chain uses TRBV7-2 and TRBJ1-1, with unresolved D. This CDR3 has 12 residues. The germline CDR1 and CDR2 sequences are SGHTA and FQGNSA. V was shortened by 4 bases and J by 4 bases, with 7 bases between the two germline ends. CDR3 loop: CASSSWLTEAFF. DNA for the CDR3: TGTGCCAGCAGCTCCTGGCTCACTGAAGCTTTCTTT.

As to this clonotype: Just one base apart from a much larger clone, this may be a read error. This chain connects TRBV20-1 to TRBJ2-7, with 11 bases identical to TRBD1. Germline values: CDR1 DFQATT, CDR2 SNEGSKA (reference sequence). This CDR3 contains 14 residues. CDR3 protein: CRAREGTGGYEQYF. The DNA for the CDR3 is TGCAGAGCTAGAGAGGGGACAGGGGGCTACGAGCAGTACTTC.

This chain uses TRBV7-9 with TRBJ2-7, with D uncertain. The V and J ends lost 4 bases and 1 base respectively, with 11 bases between them. The CDR3 extends over 14 amino acids. Germline V gene data show CDR1 as SEHNR and CDR2 as FQNEAQ (reference sequence). The CDR3 nucleotides read TGTGCCAGCAGCTCCGGACCGATATCCTACGAGCAGTACTTC. The encoded protein is CASSSGPISYEQYF.

The chain is built from TRBV20-1 and TRBJ2-3, with 13 bases matching TRBD2. There are 16 residues in the CDR3. Germline loops: CDR1 DFQATT, CDR2 SNEGSKA (reference sequence). The V segment lost 6 bases and the J segment 4 bases; nucleotides outside the gene matches: 10. CDR3 nucleotides: TGCAGTGCCAAAATACTAGCGGGAGGGAGGGCAGATACGCAGTATTTT. Amino acids: CSAKILAGGRADTQYF.

There are a few counts of this clonotype. The chain employs TRBV12-3 or TRBV12-4 and TRBJ2-1, with 8 bases fitting TRBD1. The CDR3 sequence is 14 residues long. Unmatched junction bases numbered 7, after V lost 6 bases and J lost 6 bases. The CDR3 sequence: CASSRTGLVNEQFF. DNA of the CDR3: TGTGCCAGCAGCAGGACAGGGTTGGTCAATGAGCAGTTCTTC.

This clonotype was picked up a small number of times. The chain recombines TRBV19 with TRBJ2-5, with 11 bases lining up with TRBD2. Germline V gene sequence: CDR1 LNHDA, CDR2 SQIVND (reference sequence). With 7 bases clipped from V and 4 bases from J, the junction kept 8 bases outside the gene matches. This CDR3 has 15 residues. CDR3 bases: TGTGCCAGTAAACCGGGACTAGCGGAGATAGAGACCCAGTACTTC. Translation: CASKPGLAEIETQYF.

The V and J genes are TRBV6-5 and TRBJ1-2; D uncertain. This CDR3 has 17 amino acids. Trimming pared 0 bases from V and 2 bases from J, leaving 16 bases between. Germline values: CDR1 MNHEY, CDR2 SVGAGI. DNA of the CDR3: TGTGCCAGCAGTTACTCACCCCAAGAGGGCCAGAACTATGGCTACACCTTC. It specifies CASSYSPQEGQNYGYTF.

The CDR3 coding sequence is TGCAGTGCTAGAGATCCTCACAGAGAAAAACTGTTTTTT. Amino acids: CSARDPHREKLFF. V gene TRBV20-1 combines with J gene TRBJ1-4; D call uncertain. The CDR3 totals 13 residues. Trimming shortened V by 0 bases and J by 8 bases, and 10 bases separated the two germline ends. Looked up from germline, CDR1 is DFQATT and CDR2 is SNEGSKA (reference sequence).

This clonotype was seen at least ten times. V usage is TRBV18 and J usage is TRBJ2-1; 8 nucleotides align to TRBD1. This CDR3 comprises 17 residues. J was trimmed by 8 bases and V by 3 bases; bases with no gene match: 15. The germline V gene encodes CDR1 KGHSH and CDR2 LQKENI. The CDR3 DNA sequence: TGTGCCAGCTCACCGAACTCGGCCAGGGGGCTTTGGTATGAGCAGTTCTTC. This encodes CASSPNSARGLWYEQFF.

V is TRBV14 and J is TRBJ2-1; 10 nucleotides line up with TRBD2. The CDR3 consists of 15 residues. The germline V gene has CDR1 SGHDN and CDR2 FVKESK. The ends lost 5 bases at V and 5 bases at J; junction bases unmatched: 6. As DNA, the CDR3 is TGTGCCAGCAGCTCCCTAGCGGGGGTGGACAATGAGCAGTTCTTC. The encoded protein is CASSSLAGVDNEQFF.

This clonotype has just a few counts. In nucleotides, the CDR3 is TGTGCCAGCAGCTTGCCAGGGACTACCGCCGTCTCCTCCTACAATGAGCAGTTCTTC. Protein: CASSLPGTTAVSSYNEQFF. This chain joins TRBV11-1 and TRBJ2-1, with 7 bases lining up with TRBD2. The CDR3 is 19 amino acids. The germline gives CDR1 SGHAT, CDR2 FQDESV (reference sequence). J was trimmed by 0 bases and V by 3 bases; bases with no gene match: 14.

This chain uses TRBV28 with TRBJ2-3; 7 bases fit TRBD2. Germline loops: CDR1 MDHEN, CDR2 SYDVKM. The junction had 14 bases not matched to a gene; V was cut back by 5 bases and J by 3 bases. The CDR3 extends over 17 amino acids. DNA of the CDR3: TGTGCCAGCAGTGTGGCGGGAGCCTCAGTGGGGACAGATACGCAGTATTTT. Residues: CASSVAGASVGTDTQYF. Together with reference TRBV28 and TRBJ2-3, the CDR3 gives the full variable domain: DVKVTQSSRYLVKRTGEKVFLECVQDMDHENMFWYRQDPGLGLRLIYFSYDVKMKEKGDIPEGYSVSREKKERFSLILESASTNQTSMYLCASSVAGASVGTDTQYFGPGTRLTVL.

The chain carries TRBV5-1 and TRBJ2-2; possibly TRBD1 for D (6 bases). Germline V gene lookup returns CDR1 SGHRS and CDR2 YFSETQ. This CDR3 has 16 amino acids. Trimming removed 4 bases at V and 2 bases at J, with 15 bases between. CDR3: CASSLDLQGNTGELFF. The DNA of the CDR3 is TGCGCCAGCAGCCTGGACCTACAGGGTAACACCGGGGAGCTGTTTTTT.

This clonotype has a handful of counts. The chain couples TRBV19 to TRBJ1-5; the match to TRBD1 covers 7 bases. V was pared by 10 bases and J by 2 bases, with 11 bases of the junction left unmatched. Germline assignment: CDR1 LNHDA and CDR2 SQIVND (reference sequence). The CDR3 has 15 amino acids. CDR3 in amino acids: CATAPGDRGNQPQHF. The DNA of the CDR3 is TGTGCCACGGCCCCAGGGGACAGAGGCAATCAGCCCCAGCATTTT.

This clonotype appeared a few times. The rearrangement joins TRBV12-3 or TRBV12-4 to TRBJ1-4, with D tentatively TRBD1 (5 bases). V was pared by 0 bases and J by 7 bases, with 12 bases between. CDR3 length equals 15 residues. CDR3 sequence: CASSLAWGNGEKLFF. The CDR3 DNA is TGTGCCAGCAGTTTAGCGTGGGGGAATGGTGAAAAACTGTTTTTT.

This chain uses TRBV20-1 with TRBJ2-7; the match to TRBD1 covers 7 bases. V was pared by 0 bases and J by 5 bases, with 1 base of the junction left unmatched. The CDR3 has 12 amino acids. Per the germline V gene, CDR1 is DFQATT and CDR2 is SNEGSKA (reference sequence). The CDR3, as DNA: TGCAGTGCTAGAGATGGGACAGACGAGCAGTACTTC. It is translated as CSARDGTDEQYF.

V is TRBV20-1 and J is TRBJ2-5, with D possibly matching TRBD1 (6 bases). Trimming took 1 base from V and 4 from J, leaving 13 bases between them. CDR3 length: 14 residues. Germline CDR1 reads DFQATT; CDR2 reads SNEGSKA (reference sequence). The CDR3 sequence: CSARGDTGLETQYF. For the CDR3, the DNA is TGCAGTGCTAGAGGGGACACGGGGTTAGAGACCCAGTACTTC.

This clonotype came up once. The V and J genes are TRBV12-5 and TRBJ1-1; 9 bases fit TRBD1. CDR1 is LGHNT, CDR2 FRNRAP, per germline. CDR3 length equals 14 residues. Trimming cost V 6 bases and J 6 bases; bases outside gene matches: 8. The CDR3 protein is CASGTDRGAPEAFF. The CDR3 region has the DNA TGTGCTAGTGGAACGGACAGGGGAGCCCCTGAAGCTTTCTTT.

The chain carries TRBV19 and TRBJ2-1; TRBD1 matches at 10 bases. Germline loops: CDR1 LNHDA, CDR2 SQIVND (reference sequence). There are 18 residues in the CDR3. V shed 3 bases and J 5 bases; nucleotides not matched to a gene: 13. This chain's CDR3 is CASSIRQGARLRNNEQFF. In DNA, the CDR3 is TGTGCCAGTAGTATTCGACAGGGGGCAAGGTTAAGGAACAATGAGCAGTTCTTC.

This sequence joins TRBV7-6 and TRBJ2-7; D is undetermined. Germline-derived CDR1 and CDR2 are SGHVS and FNYEAQ. The CDR3 totals 15 residues. Deletions cut 3 bases from V and 0 bases from J, with 12 bases between. Written as DNA, the CDR3 is TGTGCCAGCAGCTTGGTCGATGGGTACTCCTACGAGCAGTACTTC. This translates into CASSLVDGYSYEQYF.

This clonotype was seen more than once but under ten times. The chain uses TRBV20-1 and TRBJ1-1, with 9 bases that match TRBD1. The CDR3 loop spans 15 amino acids. CDR1 and CDR2 from the germline V gene are DFQATT and SNEGSKA (reference sequence). V lost 5 bases and J lost 5; bases outside the gene matches: 12. The CDR3 protein is CSALRDRALRTEAFF. CDR3 DNA: TGCAGTGCTCTCCGGGACAGGGCTTTGAGGACTGAAGCTTTCTTT.

This clonotype has just a few counts. The V and J genes are TRBV7-9 and TRBJ2-5; a weak D match, TRBD1 (6 bases). This CDR3 contains 15 residues. Trimming stripped 1 base from V and 2 bases from J, with 11 bases between. Germline CDR1 SEHNR, CDR2 FQNEAQ (reference sequence). The CDR3 DNA reads TGTGCCAGCAGCTTAGATCCGGACAGACAAGAGACCCAGTACTTC. Translation gives CASSLDPDRQETQYF.

This chain links TRBV6-1 with TRBJ1-6; D possibly corresponds to TRBD1 (6 bases). Germline loops: CDR1 MNHNS, CDR2 SASEGT. The CDR3 runs 14 residues. Trimming took 0 bases from V and 13 from J, leaving 13 bases between them. The chain's CDR3 is CASSEAQGTAPLHF. The CDR3 coding sequence is TGTGCCAGCAGTGAAGCGCAGGGGACGGCTCCCCTCCACTTT.

The chain has TRBV20-1 and TRBJ1-2; tentatively, D is TRBD1 (6 bases). The V and J ends lost 2 bases and 6 bases respectively, with 13 bases between them. This CDR3 region has 13 residues. Germline V gene data show CDR1 as DFQATT and CDR2 as SNEGSKA (reference sequence). CDR3 sequence: CSARQTGTHGYTF. For the CDR3, the DNA is TGCAGTGCTAGACAAACAGGGACCCATGGCTACACCTTC.

The chain is built from TRBV3-1 and TRBJ2-7; unclear D gene. Looked up from germline, CDR1 is LGHDT and CDR2 is YNNKEL (reference sequence). CDR3 length: 15 amino acids. V dropped 0 bases and J dropped 7 bases, with 16 bases sitting between them. CDR3 loop: CASSQDVNGPLEQYF. CDR3 nucleotide sequence: TGTGCCAGCAGCCAAGATGTTAACGGACCACTGGAGCAGTACTTC.